One T cell receptor beta chain is described in this entry. The record originates from a study of blood T cell repertoires in COVID-19. For the study at large: Whether acute or convalescent, the COVID-19 samples came from the United States, Italy and Spain. Sample material is recorded as cDNA or gDNA derived from T cells, B-cell-depleted T cells, or PBMCs.

The germline gives CDR1 SQVTM, CDR2 ANQGSEA. The germline V and J ends were trimmed by 7 bases and 10 bases, with 11 bases remaining between them. The length of the CDR3 is 10 residues. Method: immunoSEQ multiplex PCR; TCRdb's copy keeps in-frame clones and lacks some. The table lists 85,000 or so clones, 80% to 90% of them singletons. This clonotype was sampled from a man over 45 with active or convalescent COVID-19. Sequencing was done on a sample of peripheral blood. J is TRBJ2-1 and V is TRBV29-1; D ambiguous. In DNA, the CDR3 is TGCAGCGCCGGGTTTGACGAGCAGTTCTTC. Translating it yields CSAGFDEQFF.